The 10 T cell receptor beta chains given below trace back to one sample, sequenced in a study of response to subunit inactivated influenza vaccine. TCRdb passed the RT-PCR reads through MiXCR, listing each CDR3 protein once. The sample lists roughly 710,000 distinct CDR3 sequences; approximately 14% were seen once. Sample: PBMCs from blood, taken around two weeks before vaccination. These TCRs come from a man aged 50-60 years who received an inactivated influenza vaccine.

V usage is TRBV19 and J usage is TRBJ2-1; D gene ambiguous. The V gene's germline CDR1 is LNHDA and CDR2 SQIVND (reference sequence). V was shortened by 6 bases and J by 9 bases, with 18 bases between the two germline ends. The CDR3 consists of 14 residues. The CDR3 loop reads CASRRGATRSEQFF. In DNA form, the CDR3 reads TGTGCCAGTAGAAGAGGTGCAACGAGAAGTGAGCAGTTCTTC.

This clonotype was detected only a few times. This rearrangement joins TRBV5-1 to TRBJ2-3; a possible D gene is TRBD2 (6 bases). Germline lookup yields CDR1 SGHRS and CDR2 YFSETQ. Deletions cut 3 bases from V and 3 bases from J, with 11 bases between. This CDR3 has 14 amino acids. Here the CDR3 reads CASSYAGTTDTQYF. In DNA, the CDR3 is TGCGCCAGCAGCTATGCCGGGACTACAGATACGCAGTATTTT.

The chain employs TRBV27 and TRBJ1-6; the D is unclear. The length of the CDR3 is 15 residues. Between the trimmed V and J ends, which lost 2 bases and 1 base, there was a span of 6 bases. Looked up from germline, CDR1 is MNHEY and CDR2 is SMNVEV (reference sequence). The CDR3 protein is CASSLGRSYNSPLHF. CDR3 bases: TGTGCCAGCAGTTTAGGGCGGTCCTATAATTCACCCCTCCACTTT.

V and J are TRBV20-1 and TRBJ2-7; 12 bases match TRBD1. Germline V lookup: CDR1 DFQATT, CDR2 SNEGSKA (reference sequence). With 4 bases clipped from V and 5 bases from J, the junction kept 9 bases outside the gene matches. This CDR3 comprises 15 residues. DNA for the CDR3: TGCAGTGCTATGGGGCGGGACAGGGGGCTCAACGAGCAGTACTTC. Its protein is CSAMGRDRGLNEQYF.

The chain combines TRBV18 with TRBJ1-1; 7 bases are shared with TRBD1. With V trimmed by 3 bases and J by 0 bases, 10 bases remained unmatched. CDR3 length: 17 residues. Germline values: CDR1 KGHSH, CDR2 LQKENI. CDR3: CASSPQTGRVMNTEAFF. CDR3 bases: TGTGCCAGCTCACCCCAGACAGGGCGGGTCATGAACACTGAAGCTTTCTTT.

The V gene is TRBV5-1, the J gene TRBJ2-5; 7 bases are shared with TRBD1. From germline, CDR1 is SGHRS and CDR2 YFSETQ. The CDR3 consists of 15 residues. V shed 3 bases and J 0 bases; nucleotides not matched to a gene: 5. The CDR3, as DNA: TGCGCCAGCAGCTCAGGACAGGACCACCAAGAGACCCAGTACTTC. Its protein is CASSSGQDHQETQYF. Looking up the rest from reference TRBV5-1 and TRBJ2-5 gives the full variable domain: KAGVTQTPRYLIKTRGQQVTLSCSPISGHRSVSWYQQTPGQGLQFLFEYFSETQRNKGNFPGRFSGRQFSNSRSEMNVSTLELGDSALYLCASSSGQDHQETQYFGPGTRLLVL.

The chain has TRBV6-1 and TRBJ1-1, with a weak D call TRBD1 (5 bases). The V end lost 4 bases, the J end lost 6 bases, and 12 bases lay between the germline ends. This CDR3 has 13 residues. The germline CDR1 and CDR2 sequences are MNHNS and SASEGT. CDR3 sequence (DNA): TGTGCCAGCAGTGTCGGGGGTGTGGCTGAAGCTTTCTTT. It specifies CASSVGGVAEAFF.

This clonotype was seen a handful of times. This chain uses TRBV6-1 with TRBJ2-2, with 7 bases lining up with TRBD1. The CDR3 is 16 residues long. The germline V gene has CDR1 MNHNS and CDR2 SASEGT. V trimming: 7 bases; J trimming: 1 base; junction bases outside the gene matches: 9. This CDR3 is CASTLLWTGNTGELFF. The CDR3 nucleotides read TGTGCCAGCACCCTTCTGTGGACAGGGAACACCGGGGAGCTGTTTTTT.

This clonotype was detected ten times or more. This chain connects TRBV15 to TRBJ1-5; a weak D match, TRBD1 (6 bases). The CDR3 is 17 amino acids. Germline lookup yields CDR1 LNHNV and CDR2 YYDKDF (reference sequence). With 0 bases removed from V and 4 bases from J, the gap between germline ends came to 16 bases. CDR3 coding DNA: TGTGCCACCAGCAGAGATCGCGGGGGGCTTGGGAATCAGCCCCAGCATTTT. Its translation is CATSRDRGGLGNQPQHF.

This clonotype was seen more than once but under ten times. CDR3 DNA: TGTGCCAGCTCACCCCGGGGTTTAGCGGGAGGAGCCGCCGAGCAGTACTTC. It codes for CASSPRGLAGGAAEQYF. The chain joins TRBV18 to TRBJ2-7, with 10 nucleotides matching TRBD2. The germline gives CDR1 KGHSH, CDR2 LQKENI. The CDR3 length is 17 residues. With V trimmed by 3 bases and J by 6 bases, 14 bases remained unmatched.